The rows below give T cell receptor beta chains drawn from one sample of a study of T cells after yellow fever vaccination. TCRdb reprocessed the 5' RACE reads via MiXCR and lists one record per CDR3 protein. The table includes 300,000 to 400,000 distinct CDR3 sequences, 8.1% detected once. This specimen was PBMCs, taken about 41 days after the first yellow fever vaccination. Source of these receptors: a man aged 18 to 35 who received the YFV17D yellow fever vaccine. CDR3s include the opening cysteine and the closing phenylalanine or tryptophan. A D gene is named only where the DNA matches it firmly. Rows may omit the clone size; those that give it use once, few, many or a size class.

V,D,size,J,DNA,CDR3
TRBV5-1,.,.,TRBJ2-5,TGCGCCAGCAGCTTGGAAAGGGGGGAAGAGACCCAGTACTTC,CASSLERGEETQYF
TRBV4-1,TRBD1,.,TRBJ2-7,TGCGCCAGCAGCCCCATCGCCGGGACAGGGCTCAACGAGCAGTACTTC,CASSPIAGTGLNEQYF
TRBV10-3,.,many,TRBJ1-6,TGTGCCATCAGGAACCGGGAGGATTCACCCCTCCACTTT,CAIRNREDSPLHF
TRBV7-2,.,few,TRBJ2-3,TGTGCCAGCAGCTTCTACCCCGGCACAGATACGCAGTATTTT,CASSFYPGTDTQYF
TRBV6-2/TRBV6-3,.,.,TRBJ2-5,TGTGCCAGCAGTTACATCCTACGCGGTTTTTTCGAAGAGACCCAGTACTTC,CASSYILRGFFEETQYF
TRBV14,TRBD1,.,TRBJ2-2,TGTGTCAGCAGCCCCCTACAGGGGCTAACGAACACCGGGGAGCTGTTTTTT,CVSSPLQGLTNTGELFF
TRBV5-1,.,many,TRBJ2-1,TGCGCCAGCAGCTTGGGATCCTCTTCCTCCTACAATGAGCAGTTCTTC,CASSLGSSSSYNEQFF
TRBV3-1,TRBD1,.,TRBJ2-6,TGTGCCAGCACCCAAGTAGGGGGCGCGATATCTGGGGCCAACGTCCTGACTTTC,CASTQVGGAISGANVLTF
TRBV4-3,.,.,TRBJ2-1,TGCGCCAGCAGCCGGGCAGACAATGAGCAGTTCTTC,CASSRADNEQFF
TRBV4-1,.,.,TRBJ1-2,TGCGCCAGCAGCCAGGGGTTTACTTATGGCTACACCTTC,CASSQGFTYGYTF
TRBV5-1,TRBD2,few,TRBJ2-1,TGCGCCAGCAGCTTGGTTGCGCGGGGGACCTACAATGAGCAGTTCTTC,CASSLVARGTYNEQFF
TRBV15,.,few,TRBJ1-4,TGTGCCACCAGCAGAGATGTGGGCGGCGAAAAACTGTTTTTT,CATSRDVGGEKLFF
TRBV6-2/TRBV6-3,TRBD1,few,TRBJ2-1,TGTGCCAGCAGTTCCCGGGACAGTTACTACAATGAGCAGTTCTTC,CASSSRDSYYNEQFF
TRBV27,TRBD2,.,TRBJ2-7,TGTGCCAGCAGTTTATCGAAGGGACTAGCATCGGAGCAGTACTTC,CASSLSKGLASEQYF
TRBV4-3,TRBD1,few,TRBJ2-3,TGCGCCAGCAGCCAACGAGGGGGCAGGGAGTCGTCAGATACGCAGTATTTT,CASSQRGGRESSDTQYF
TRBV18,.,many,TRBJ1-5,TGTGCCAGCTCATTCCGGGACGCGAATCAGCCCCAGCATTTT,CASSFRDANQPQHF
TRBV3-1,.,.,TRBJ1-1,TGTGCCAGCAGCGCTGACCGGGCGGCGAACACTGAAGCTTTCTTT,CASSADRAANTEAFF
TRBV12-3/TRBV12-4,.,many,TRBJ1-4,TGTGCCAGCAGTTTTTCGGGAGAAAAACTGTTTTTT,CASSFSGEKLFF
TRBV3-1,.,.,TRBJ1-1,TGTGCCAGCACCCAAGCAGGGACGGGCAGCGCTGAAGCTTTCTTT,CASTQAGTGSAEAFF
TRBV5-4,.,few,TRBJ2-2,TGTGCCAGCAGTTGGGGGGCCGGGGAGCTGTTTTTT,CASSWGAGELFF
TRBV7-2,.,few,TRBJ2-5,TGTGCCAGCAGCTTATATAAAATGGTACAAGAGACCCAGTACTTC,CASSLYKMVQETQYF
TRBV15,.,.,TRBJ1-1,TGTGCCACCAGCGCCACAGGACTGACGAACACTGAAGATTTCTTT,CATSATGLTNTEDFF
TRBV12-3/TRBV12-4,.,few,TRBJ2-2,TGTGCCAGCTTTCATAGCGAGAACACCGGGGAGCTGTTTTTT,CASFHSENTGELFF
TRBV5-5,.,few,TRBJ2-7,TGTGCCAGCAGCTTGGGGGCTGGAGACTACGAGCAGTACTTC,CASSLGAGDYEQYF
TRBV7-9,.,.,TRBJ2-5,TGTGCCAGCAGCGCCGGATATACAGAGACCCAGTACTTC,CASSAGYTETQYF
TRBV10-3,TRBD2,many,TRBJ2-5,TGTGCCATCAGCCCGCCCCCCGGACTAGCGGGGGGAGAGACCCAGTACTTC,CAISPPPGLAGGETQYF
TRBV2,TRBD1,many,TRBJ1-1,TGTGCCAGCGACAGGGACACTGAAGCTTTCTTT,CASDRDTEAFF
TRBV5-4,.,few,TRBJ2-3,TGTGCCAGCAGGGTAATTGGCGGAACAGATACGCAGTATTTT,CASRVIGGTDTQYF
TRBV6-2/TRBV6-3,TRBD1,few,TRBJ2-7,TGTGCCAGCGGCAAGACAGGGGAAGGCGAGCAGTACTTC,CASGKTGEGEQYF
TRBV7-9,.,.,TRBJ1-1,TGTGCCAGCAGCTTAGAAAGTAACACTGAAGCTTTCTTT,CASSLESNTEAFF
TRBV11-2,TRBD1,.,TRBJ2-7,TGTGCCAGCAGCCCCATCCGGGGACAGGAAAGTTACGAGCAGTACTTC,CASSPIRGQESYEQYF
TRBV12-3/TRBV12-4,TRBD1,few,TRBJ1-2,TGTGCCAGCAGTTTTGGGACAGCTAACTATGGCTACACCTTC,CASSFGTANYGYTF
TRBV4-3,TRBD1,many,TRBJ2-2,TGCGCCAGCAGCCAAGAGCCAGGGGGCGCGTCCGGGGAGCTGTTTTTT,CASSQEPGGASGELFF
TRBV4-3,.,many,TRBJ2-3,TGCGCCAGCAGCCAAGATCTACATACGCAGTATTTT,CASSQDLHTQYF
TRBV15,.,.,TRBJ1-1,TGTGCCACCAGCAGAGGGGACACTGAAGCTTTCTTT,CATSRGDTEAFF
TRBV7-2,.,many,TRBJ1-5,TGTGCCAGCAGCAAAGATCCCAATCAGCCCCAGCATTTT,CASSKDPNQPQHF
TRBV27,TRBD2,.,TRBJ2-5,TGTGCCAGCAGTTCAGAACTAGCGGGGGGGCTAGTGGAGACCCAGTACTTC,CASSSELAGGLVETQYF
TRBV5-1,TRBD2,few,TRBJ2-3,TGCGCCAGCAGCGGAGGGACTAGCGGATTCACAGATACGCAGTATTTT,CASSGGTSGFTDTQYF
TRBV5-1,TRBD1,.,TRBJ2-2,TGCGCCAGCAGCCCCCGGACAGGGGAAACGAACACCGGGGAGCTGTTTTTT,CASSPRTGETNTGELFF
TRBV12-3/TRBV12-4,TRBD1,.,TRBJ1-2,TGTGCCAGCAGCCCCGCGACAGGGAAGACTTCCTTTGATGGCTACACCTTC,CASSPATGKTSFDGYTF
TRBV6-1,.,.,TRBJ1-2,TGTGCCAGCAACTTTTACAGAGGGGCACGGGGCTACACCTTC,CASNFYRGARGYTF
TRBV2,.,.,TRBJ2-6,TGTGCCAAACTAACTTCCTCTGGGGTCAACGTCCTGACTTTC,CAKLTSSGVNVLTF
TRBV7-6,TRBD2,.,TRBJ2-1,TGTGCCAGCAGCTACCTAGCGGGGCCCGGCAATGAGCAGTTCTTC,CASSYLAGPGNEQFF
TRBV4-3,.,.,TRBJ1-3,TGCGCCAGCAGCCAAGTCTGGGACTCTGGAAACACCATATATTTT,CASSQVWDSGNTIYF
TRBV5-1,TRBD2,few,TRBJ2-1,TGCGCCAGCAGCTCGGGAGGGGGGACTGATGAGCAGTTCTTC,CASSSGGGTDEQFF
TRBV12-3/TRBV12-4,TRBD1,.,TRBJ1-1,TGTGCCAGCAGTCCAGACAGGGATGGAAACACTGAAGCTTTCTTT,CASSPDRDGNTEAFF
TRBV9,TRBD1,many,TRBJ1-4,TGTGCCAGCAGCGCGGGACAGGGGGATGAAAAACTGTTTTTT,CASSAGQGDEKLFF
TRBV20-1,.,many,TRBJ2-1,TGCAGTGCTAGAGATCCTCGGGGTTACAATGAGCAGTTCTTC,CSARDPRGYNEQFF
TRBV9,.,.,TRBJ1-1,TGTGCCAGCAGCGTACTTCCTACCCGAGGGACTGAAGCTTTCTTT,CASSVLPTRGTEAFF